This paragraph reports one TCR beta chain. Its antigen is unknown. Assay used: immunoSEQ multiplex PCR; TCRdb lists only in-frame clones, some missing. Here the sample spans some 140,000 clones, roughly 89% being singletons. The sample originates from a study of T cell responses to AZD1222 COVID-19 vaccine. Study at large: Some second doses came at about 4 weeks and others at about 12 weeks; these were pooled.

General study findings and limits: Reports say nearly half of spike-specific TCRs go after unmutated variant regions.

This CDR3 spans 15 amino acids. J lost 2 bases, V lost 6 bases, and 5 bases had no gene match. The germline CDR1 and CDR2 sequences are MNHEY and SVGEGT. V is TRBV6-2 or TRBV6-3 and J is TRBJ2-1; TRBD2 matches at 9 bases. The receptor was isolated from an adult in good health. Sequenced material: peripheral blood, taken on day 0 of AZD1222 vaccination. CDR3 sequence reads: CASSLTSGAYNEQFF. In DNA, the CDR3 is TGTGCCAGCAGCCTGACTAGCGGAGCCTACAATGAGCAGTTCTTC.